One T cell receptor beta chain is described in this entry. Its target is unknown. The source of the sample is a study of T cell repertoires in cytomegalovirus infection. The study's findings and limits: HLA-C-restricted CMV clonotypes gave the most frequent clonotype in two of eight donors.

TCRdb processed the reads anew with MiXCR; each CDR3 protein has one entry. Seen here are around 130,000 distinct CDR3 sequences, about 24% observed once, and the top ten hold 34%. The germline V gene encodes CDR1 ENHRY and CDR2 SYGVKD. CDR3 length: 14 residues. Trimming stripped 3 bases from V and 7 bases from J, with 12 bases between. The chain combines TRBV10-3 with TRBJ1-4; D not resolved. What was sequenced was PBMCs, sequenced either directly or after in vitro stimulation (not recorded which). This TCR was recovered from a human donor in good health (CMV status not recorded). Some clones in this sample may be carry-over from other donors' samples. CDR3 DNA: TGTGCCATCAGTGATGGAGGTGGTGGTGAAAAACTGTTTTTT. Translated, it gives CAISDGGGGEKLFF.